Listed here is a single TCR beta chain. The sample belongs to a study of somatic mutations in cytotoxic T cells in rheumatoid arthritis. V lost 0 bases, J lost 2 bases, and 8 bases lay in between. Germline-derived CDR1 and CDR2 are SGHRS and YFSETQ. This CDR3 spans 14 amino acids. Measured with immunoSEQ multiplex PCR; TCRdb has only the in-frame clones, and not every one. The sample comprises approximately 21,000 clones, around 80% of which are singletons, and roughly 3.8% rests with the top ten. The source material was CD8+ T cells sorted from blood. J is TRBJ1-1 and V is TRBV5-1; D perhaps matches TRBD1 (5 bases). The clonotype was recovered from an adult with rheumatoid arthritis. The CDR3 sequence is CASSLGGGNTEAFF. Here the CDR3 DNA reads TGCGCCAGCAGCTTGGGGGGCGGAAACACTGAAGCTTTCTTT.